A selection of T cell receptor beta chains follows, all from one sample in a study of blood T cells in healthy people across ages. One entry per CDR3 protein, called by TCRdb with MiXCR from the 5' RACE reads. This sample has under 1,000,000 distinct CDR3 sequences; more than 35% occur once, and the top ten carry around 18%. The source material was blood. Receptor source: a man at least 80 years old in good health. CDR3s include the opening cysteine and the closing phenylalanine or tryptophan. Fields, in order: clone size, D gene, J gene, V gene, CDR3 protein, CDR3 DNA. A D gene is named only where the DNA matches it firmly. Rows may omit the clone size; those that give it use once, few, many or a size class.

size: few; D: TRBD1; J: TRBJ2-3; V: TRBV6-2/TRBV6-3; CDR3: CASRSTGEDTQYF; DNA: TGTGCCAGCAGGTCGACAGGGGAAGATACGCAGTATTTT
size: .; D: TRBD2; J: TRBJ2-1; V: TRBV29-1; CDR3: CSGGTSDYNEQFF; DNA: TGCAGCGGGGGGACTAGCGACTACAATGAGCAGTTCTTC
size: .; D: .; J: TRBJ1-1; V: TRBV3-1; CDR3: CASSPQMGFAEAFF; DNA: TGTGCCAGCAGCCCACAAATGGGCTTTGCTGAAGCTTTCTTT
size: many; D: TRBD1; J: TRBJ1-2; V: TRBV7-2; CDR3: CASSLGTGYGYTF; DNA: TGTGCCAGCAGCCTTGGGACAGGTTATGGCTACACCTTC
size: .; D: .; J: TRBJ2-7; V: TRBV29-1; CDR3: CSVGGSRVEQYF; DNA: TGCAGCGTGGGGGGATCTCGGGTCGAGCAGTACTTC
size: .; D: .; J: TRBJ2-7; V: TRBV20-1; CDR3: CSAPPGGSRYNEQYF; DNA: TGCAGTGCTCCTCCGGGTGGGAGTCGGTACAATGAGCAGTACTTC
size: once; D: .; J: TRBJ2-1; V: TRBV21-1; CDR3: CASSNLSTPFLAGVYNEQFF; DNA: TGTGCCAGCAGCAACTTGTCGACTCCCTTTCTAGCGGGAGTCTACAATGAGCAGTTCTTC
size: .; D: .; J: TRBJ2-4; V: TRBV12-3/TRBV12-4; CDR3: CASSLYANIQYF; DNA: TGTGCCAGCAGTTTATACGCGAACATTCAGTACTTC
size: .; D: .; J: TRBJ2-7; V: TRBV12-3/TRBV12-4; CDR3: CASSGPRGHEQYF; DNA: TGTGCCAGCAGCGGTCCTCGGGGCCACGAGCAGTACTTC
size: few; D: .; J: TRBJ2-3; V: TRBV7-9; CDR3: CASSSPTLDTDTQYF; DNA: TGTGCCAGCAGCTCACCTACCCTAGATACAGATACGCAGTATTTT
size: many; D: TRBD2; J: TRBJ2-5; V: TRBV20-1; CDR3: CSAGGDSSGARTQYF; DNA: TGCAGTGCAGGGGGGGACTCTAGCGGGGCCCGGACCCAGTACTTC
size: few; D: .; J: TRBJ2-1; V: TRBV6-5; CDR3: CAIPRPVGNEQFF; DNA: TGTGCCATCCCAAGGCCCGTGGGCAATGAGCAGTTCTTC
size: many; D: .; J: TRBJ2-5; V: TRBV4-2; CDR3: CASSQAGSFEETQYF; DNA: TGTGCCAGCAGCCAGGCTGGAAGTTTCGAAGAGACCCAGTACTTC
size: .; D: .; J: TRBJ1-6; V: TRBV25-1; CDR3: CASSDRQAYNSPLHF; DNA: TGTGCCAGCAGTGATCGGCAGGCTTATAATTCACCCCTCCACTTT
size: .; D: TRBD1; J: TRBJ2-7; V: TRBV7-2; CDR3: CASSHGTAEQYF; DNA: TGTGCCAGCAGCCACGGGACAGCCGAGCAGTACTTC
size: .; D: TRBD1; J: TRBJ1-2; V: TRBV27; CDR3: CASSDTGTGSYTF; DNA: TGTGCCAGCAGCGACACCGGGACAGGGAGCTACACCTTC
size: few; D: TRBD2; J: TRBJ2-1; V: TRBV2; CDR3: CASSPPRLALYNEQFF; DNA: TGTGCCAGCAGCCCACCTAGACTAGCGCTGTACAATGAGCAGTTCTTC
size: .; D: .; J: TRBJ2-5; V: TRBV5-1; CDR3: CASSLGHLTSETQYF; DNA: TGCGCCAGCAGCTTGGGACACCTAACCTCAGAGACCCAGTACTTC
size: few; D: TRBD2; J: TRBJ2-5; V: TRBV9; CDR3: CASSVAITSGSTGLREQYF; DNA: TGTGCCAGCAGCGTAGCCATAACTAGCGGGAGTACGGGGTTACGGGAGCAGTACTTC
size: .; D: .; J: TRBJ2-1; V: TRBV3-1; CDR3: CASSPLQASRRYNEQFF; DNA: TGTGCCAGCAGCCCCCTGCAAGCGTCACGCCGGTACAATGAGCAGTTCTTC
size: .; D: .; J: TRBJ2-6; V: TRBV28; CDR3: CASSLKGTFLSGANVLTF; DNA: TGTGCCAGCAGTTTGAAAGGGACCTTTCTCTCTGGGGCCAACGTCCTGACTTTC
size: .; D: .; J: TRBJ2-7; V: TRBV4-3; CDR3: CASSQEVSRAYEQYF; DNA: TGCGCCAGCAGCCAAGAAGTTTCCAGGGCCTACGAGCAGTACTTC
size: few; D: .; J: TRBJ2-1; V: TRBV5-1; CDR3: CASSGNMGAYNEQFF; DNA: TGCGCCAGCAGCGGGAACATGGGGGCTTACAATGAGCAGTTCTTC
size: .; D: .; J: TRBJ1-2; V: TRBV6-2/TRBV6-3; CDR3: CASSDPELSFYGYTF; DNA: TGTGCCAGCAGTGACCCGGAATTGTCCTTCTATGGCTACACCTTC
size: .; D: .; J: TRBJ2-7; V: TRBV6-5; CDR3: CASSYGAGPAYEQYF; DNA: TGTGCCAGCAGTTACGGTGCGGGACCAGCCTACGAGCAGTACTTC
size: few; D: .; J: TRBJ1-1; V: TRBV28; CDR3: CASSSSLGTEAFF; DNA: TGTGCCAGCAGTTCGAGTTTGGGGACTGAAGCTTTCTTT
size: few; D: .; J: TRBJ2-7; V: TRBV9; CDR3: CASSPSRLSSYEQYF; DNA: TGTGCCAGCAGCCCGAGTAGGCTAAGCTCCTACGAGCAGTACTTC
size: .; D: .; J: TRBJ2-1; V: TRBV7-8; CDR3: CASSSPGGGLYNEQFF; DNA: TGTGCCAGCAGTTCCCCGGGGGGCGGACTCTACAATGAGCAGTTCTTC
size: once; D: .; J: TRBJ2-3; V: TRBV7-2; CDR3: CASSPGTPDTQYF; DNA: TGTGCCAGCAGCCCGGGGACCCCAGATACGCAGTATTTT
size: .; D: .; J: TRBJ2-1; V: TRBV2; CDR3: CASLGGMVSNEQFF; DNA: TGTGCCAGCCTGGGGGGAATGGTCAGCAATGAGCAGTTCTTC
size: .; D: .; J: TRBJ2-7; V: TRBV20-1; CDR3: CIAKKGAGEQYF; DNA: TGCATTGCGAAGAAGGGGGCGGGGGAGCAGTACTTC
size: few; D: .; J: TRBJ2-5; V: TRBV6-6; CDR3: CASSYFDGDGEYF; DNA: TGTGCCAGCAGTTACTTCGACGGGGACGGGGAGTACTTC
size: .; D: TRBD2; J: TRBJ2-5; V: TRBV20-1; CDR3: CSAAPIGLAAYNEQYF; DNA: TGCAGTGCCGCTCCTATCGGACTAGCGGCCTACAATGAGCAGTACTTC
size: .; D: .; J: TRBJ2-3; V: TRBV29-1; CDR3: CSIVFLADTQYF; DNA: TGCAGCATTGTGTTCTTGGCAGATACGCAGTATTTT
size: .; D: TRBD1; J: TRBJ1-4; V: TRBV29-1; CDR3: CSARSDREKLFF; DNA: TGCAGCGCCCGATCGGACAGGGAAAAACTGTTTTTT
size: .; D: .; J: TRBJ2-7; V: TRBV13; CDR3: CASSRGGGISEQYF; DNA: TGTGCCAGCAGCAGAGGAGGCGGGATAAGCGAGCAGTACTTC
size: few; D: TRBD1; J: TRBJ2-3; V: TRBV4-1; CDR3: CASSQEWGTGDGTDTQYF; DNA: TGCGCCAGCAGCCAAGAGTGGGGGACAGGGGACGGCACAGATACGCAGTATTTT
size: .; D: .; J: TRBJ2-7; V: TRBV3-1; CDR3: CASSQASSKGEQYF; DNA: TGTGCCAGCAGCCAAGCTAGCTCTAAAGGCGAGCAGTACTTC
size: .; D: TRBD2; J: TRBJ2-1; V: TRBV6-5; CDR3: CASRLTSGTYSYNEQFF; DNA: TGTGCCAGCAGACTTACTAGCGGGACCTATTCCTACAATGAGCAGTTCTTC
size: .; D: .; J: TRBJ2-7; V: TRBV20-1; CDR3: CSARGGTGSYEQYF; DNA: TGCAGTGCTAGAGGGGGGACTGGGTCCTACGAGCAGTACTTC
size: few; D: TRBD1; J: TRBJ2-3; V: TRBV29-1; CDR3: CSVEDIGQADTQYF; DNA: TGCAGCGTTGAAGATATCGGACAGGCAGATACGCAGTATTTT
size: once; D: TRBD1; J: TRBJ1-2; V: TRBV19; CDR3: CASSIPGQGDDYGYTF; DNA: TGTGCCAGTAGTATCCCAGGACAGGGGGACGACTATGGCTACACCTTC
size: .; D: .; J: TRBJ1-2; V: TRBV20-1; CDR3: CSFDLGFGGYTF; DNA: TGCAGTTTCGACCTTGGTTTCGGGGGCTACACCTTC
size: .; D: TRBD1; J: TRBJ1-2; V: TRBV20-1; CDR3: CSARPRGRGDYGYTF; DNA: TGCAGTGCTAGGCCCCGCGGCAGGGGGGATTATGGCTACACCTTC
size: .; D: .; J: TRBJ2-3; V: TRBV3-1; CDR3: CASSQGTSGPDTQYF; DNA: TGTGCCAGCAGCCAGGGCACCTCCGGACCAGATACGCAGTATTTT
size: few; D: .; J: TRBJ2-1; V: TRBV6-6; CDR3: CASSFDPYNEQFF; DNA: TGTGCCAGCAGCTTCGACCCCTACAATGAGCAGTTCTTC
size: few; D: .; J: TRBJ2-7; V: TRBV9; CDR3: CASSVTWADGYEQYF; DNA: TGTGCCAGCAGCGTGACATGGGCGGATGGCTACGAGCAGTACTTC
size: once; D: .; J: TRBJ2-5; V: TRBV5-1; CDR3: CASSLRPAQETQYF; DNA: TGCGCCAGCAGCTTGAGGCCGGCACAAGAGACCCAGTACTTC
size: .; D: TRBD1; J: TRBJ2-5; V: TRBV28; CDR3: CASSFSTGTGRETQYF; DNA: TGTGCCAGCAGTTTCTCCACCGGGACAGGGCGAGAGACCCAGTACTTC
size: few; D: .; J: TRBJ2-1; V: TRBV7-9; CDR3: CASSAPGTQDNEQFF; DNA: TGTGCCAGCAGCGCTCCCGGGACACAGGACAATGAGCAGTTCTTC
size: .; D: .; J: TRBJ2-3; V: TRBV7-2; CDR3: CASSLEVLGTQTDTQYF; DNA: TGTGCCAGCAGCTTAGAGGTACTAGGGACTCAAACAGATACGCAGTATTTT
size: .; D: TRBD2; J: TRBJ2-5; V: TRBV7-3; CDR3: CASSLQRGSQETQYF; DNA: TGTGCCAGCAGCCTCCAGCGGGGGAGTCAAGAGACCCAGTACTTC